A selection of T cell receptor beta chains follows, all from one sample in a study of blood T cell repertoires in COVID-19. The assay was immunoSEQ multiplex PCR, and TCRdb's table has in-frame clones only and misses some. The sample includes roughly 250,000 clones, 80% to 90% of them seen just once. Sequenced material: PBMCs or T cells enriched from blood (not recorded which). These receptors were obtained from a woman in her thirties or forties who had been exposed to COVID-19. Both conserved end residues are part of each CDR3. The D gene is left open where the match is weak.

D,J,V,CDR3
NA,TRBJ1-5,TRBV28,CASGSSSNQPQHF
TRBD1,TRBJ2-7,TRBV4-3,CASSHLQGNHYEQYF
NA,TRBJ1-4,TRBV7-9,CASSLVMGHGIEKLFF
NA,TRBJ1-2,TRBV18,CASSPSGANYGYTF
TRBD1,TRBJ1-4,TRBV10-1,CASSEDTGGAKKLFF
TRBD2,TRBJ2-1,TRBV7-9,CASSSGLGRNEQFF
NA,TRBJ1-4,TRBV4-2,CASSQDLQGEKLFF
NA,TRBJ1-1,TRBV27,CASRQVLNTEAFF
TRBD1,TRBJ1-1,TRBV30,CARDRGVTEAFF
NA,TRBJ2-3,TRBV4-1,CASSQEAQGRFDTQYF
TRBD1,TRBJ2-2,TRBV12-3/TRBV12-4,CASRQGGSGELFF